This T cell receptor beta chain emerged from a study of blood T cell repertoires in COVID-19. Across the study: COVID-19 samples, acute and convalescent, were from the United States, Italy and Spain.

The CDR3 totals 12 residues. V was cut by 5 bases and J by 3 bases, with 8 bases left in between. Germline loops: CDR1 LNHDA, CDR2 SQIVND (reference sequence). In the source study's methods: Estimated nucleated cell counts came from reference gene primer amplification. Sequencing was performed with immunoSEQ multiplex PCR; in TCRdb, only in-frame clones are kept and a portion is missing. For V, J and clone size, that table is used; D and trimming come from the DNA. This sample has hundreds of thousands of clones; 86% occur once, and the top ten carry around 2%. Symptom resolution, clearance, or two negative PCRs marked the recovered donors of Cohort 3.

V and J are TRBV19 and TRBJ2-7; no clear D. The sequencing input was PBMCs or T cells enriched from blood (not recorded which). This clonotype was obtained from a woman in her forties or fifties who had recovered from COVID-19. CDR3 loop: CASSGQSYEQYF. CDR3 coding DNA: TGTGCCAGTAGTGGGCAGAGCTACGAGCAGTACTTC. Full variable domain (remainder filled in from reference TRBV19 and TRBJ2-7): DGGITQSPKYLFRKEGQNVTLSCEQNLNHDAMYWYRQDPGQGLRLIYYSQIVNDFQKGDIAEGYSVSREKKESFPLTVTSAQKNPTAFYLCASSGQSYEQYFGPGTRLTVT.